This T cell receptor (beta chain) was profiled in a study of CD8 T cells in ankylosing spondylitis. TCRdb reprocessed the 5' RACE reads via MiXCR and lists one record per CDR3 protein. This table has about 350,000 distinct CDR3 sequences, 20% appearing once. Study observations and caveats: One TCR beta motif, made up of eight or nine highly homologous variants, appeared characteristic of ankylosing spondylitis blood. Some of these motif variants have turned up before, in reports on reactive arthritis synovial fluid and blood. Within matched ankylosing spondylitis synovial fluid, disease-linked clones were reportedly significantly enriched.

The sample holds a few counts of this clonotype. Its antigen is still unknown. Sample: blood, either unsorted or a sorted T cell fraction (not recorded which). This receptor was obtained from a male donor with ankylosing spondylitis or in good health (not recorded which).

This CDR3 reads CASSETSAGHEQFF. CDR3 nucleotides: TGTGCCAGCAGCGAGACTAGCGCTGGCCATGAGCAGTTCTTC. V is TRBV2 and J is TRBJ2-1; 8 nucleotides line up with TRBD2. The trim removed 6 bases at V and 8 bases at J, leaving 9 bases unmatched. Per the germline V gene, CDR1 is SNHLY and CDR2 is FYNNEI. The CDR3 is 14 residues long.